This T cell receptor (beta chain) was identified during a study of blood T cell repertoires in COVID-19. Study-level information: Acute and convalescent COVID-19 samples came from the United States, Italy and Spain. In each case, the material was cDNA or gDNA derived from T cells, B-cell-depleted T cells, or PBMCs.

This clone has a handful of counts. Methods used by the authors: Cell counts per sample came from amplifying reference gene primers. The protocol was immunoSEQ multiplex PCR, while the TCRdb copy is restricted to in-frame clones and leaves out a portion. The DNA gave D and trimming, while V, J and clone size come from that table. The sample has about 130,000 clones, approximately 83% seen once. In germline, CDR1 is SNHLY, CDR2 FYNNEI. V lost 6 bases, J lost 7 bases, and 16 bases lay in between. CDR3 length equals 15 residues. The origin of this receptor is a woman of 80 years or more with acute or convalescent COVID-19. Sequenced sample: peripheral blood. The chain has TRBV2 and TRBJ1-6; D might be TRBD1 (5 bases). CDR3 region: CASRGPGLRNSPLHF. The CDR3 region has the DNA TGTGCCAGCAGGGGCCCGGGACTTCGAAATTCACCCCTCCACTTT.